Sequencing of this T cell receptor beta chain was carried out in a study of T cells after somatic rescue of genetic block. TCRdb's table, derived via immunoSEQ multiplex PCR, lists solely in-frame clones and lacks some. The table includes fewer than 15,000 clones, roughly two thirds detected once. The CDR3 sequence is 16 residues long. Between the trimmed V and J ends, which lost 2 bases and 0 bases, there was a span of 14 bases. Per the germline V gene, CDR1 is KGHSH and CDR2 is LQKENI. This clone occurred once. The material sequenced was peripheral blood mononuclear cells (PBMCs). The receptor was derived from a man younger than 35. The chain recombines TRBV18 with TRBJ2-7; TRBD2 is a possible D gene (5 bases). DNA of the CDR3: TGTGCCAGCTCACCATCGGAGGTCCTTAGCTCCTACGAGCAGTACTTC. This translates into CASSPSEVLSSYEQYF.